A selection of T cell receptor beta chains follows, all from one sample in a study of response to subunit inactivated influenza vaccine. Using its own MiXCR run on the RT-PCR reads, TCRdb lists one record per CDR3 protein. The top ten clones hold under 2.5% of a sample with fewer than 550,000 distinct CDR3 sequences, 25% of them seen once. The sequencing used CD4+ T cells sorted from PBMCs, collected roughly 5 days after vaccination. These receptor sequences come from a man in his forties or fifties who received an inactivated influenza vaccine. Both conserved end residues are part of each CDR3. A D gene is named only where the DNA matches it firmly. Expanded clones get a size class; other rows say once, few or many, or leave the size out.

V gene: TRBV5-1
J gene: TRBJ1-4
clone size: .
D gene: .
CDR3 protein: CASSLQTVGAREKLFF
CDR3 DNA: TGCGCCAGCAGCTTACAAACGGTGGGGGCGCGCGAAAAACTGTTTTTT

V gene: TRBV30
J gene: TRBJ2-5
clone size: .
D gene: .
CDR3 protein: CAWSWWIRETQYF
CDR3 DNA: TGTGCCTGGAGTTGGTGGATTAGGGAGACCCAGTACTTC

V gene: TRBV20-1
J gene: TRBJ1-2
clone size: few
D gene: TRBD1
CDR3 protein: CSATSIRAGGSANYGYTF
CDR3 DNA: TGCAGTGCTACCTCGATCAGGGCAGGGGGGTCAGCTAACTATGGCTACACCTTC

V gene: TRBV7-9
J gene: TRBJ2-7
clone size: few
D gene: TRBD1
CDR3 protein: CASSLTGTGANDEQYF
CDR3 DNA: TGTGCCAGCAGCTTGACCGGGACAGGGGCGAACGACGAGCAGTACTTC

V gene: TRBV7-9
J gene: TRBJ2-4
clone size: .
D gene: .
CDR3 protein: CASSLSGAGNIQYF
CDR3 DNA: TGTGCCAGCAGCTTATCGGGAGCGGGAAACATTCAGTACTTC

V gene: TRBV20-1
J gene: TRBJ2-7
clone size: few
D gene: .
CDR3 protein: CSARYRTDSYEQYF
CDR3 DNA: TGCAGTGCTAGGTATAGGACGGACTCCTACGAGCAGTACTTC

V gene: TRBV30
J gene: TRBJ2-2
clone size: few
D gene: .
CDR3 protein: CALSVNTGELFF
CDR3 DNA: TGTGCTCTCTCGGTGAACACCGGGGAGCTGTTTTTT

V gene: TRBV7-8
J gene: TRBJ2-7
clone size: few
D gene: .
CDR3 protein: CASSLLPGSSSYEQYF
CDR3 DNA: TGTGCCAGCAGCTTACTTCCCGGGAGCTCGTCCTACGAGCAGTACTTC

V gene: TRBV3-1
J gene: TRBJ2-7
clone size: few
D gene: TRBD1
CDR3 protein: CASSSWDRLEQYF
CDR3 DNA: TGTGCCAGCAGCTCCTGGGACAGACTCGAGCAGTACTTC

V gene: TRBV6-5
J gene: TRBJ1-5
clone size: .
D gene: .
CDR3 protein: CASSYPGGGQPQHF
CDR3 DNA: TGTGCCAGCAGTTACCCCGGGGGCGGTCAGCCCCAGCATTTT

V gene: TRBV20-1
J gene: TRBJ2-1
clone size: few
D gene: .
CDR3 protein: CSARMAVSYNEQFF
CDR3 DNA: TGCAGTGCTAGAATGGCGGTCTCCTACAATGAGCAGTTCTTC

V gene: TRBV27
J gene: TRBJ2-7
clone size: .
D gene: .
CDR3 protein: CASSLEVGHAYEQYF
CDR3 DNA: TGTGCCAGCAGTTTAGAAGTGGGACATGCCTACGAGCAGTACTTC

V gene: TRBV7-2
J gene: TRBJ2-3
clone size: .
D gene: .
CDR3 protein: CASSLLGQADTQYF
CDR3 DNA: TGTGCCAGCAGCTTACTCGGCCAGGCGGATACGCAGTATTTT

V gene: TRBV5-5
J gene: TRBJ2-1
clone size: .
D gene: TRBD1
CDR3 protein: CASSQGTGTGNEQFF
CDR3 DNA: TGTGCCAGCAGCCAAGGGACAGGAACAGGCAATGAGCAGTTCTTC

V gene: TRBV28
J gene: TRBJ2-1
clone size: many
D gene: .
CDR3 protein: CASSFRFGYQQFF
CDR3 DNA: TGTGCCAGCAGTTTCCGCTTCGGGTACCAGCAGTTCTTC

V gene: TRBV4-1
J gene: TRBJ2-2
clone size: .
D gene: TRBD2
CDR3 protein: CASSHVGAGAGELFF
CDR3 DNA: TGCGCCAGCAGCCATGTTGGTGCGGGGGCCGGGGAGCTGTTTTTT

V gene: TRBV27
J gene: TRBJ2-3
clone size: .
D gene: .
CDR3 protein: CASRLLQVSSSTDTQYF
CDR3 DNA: TGTGCCAGCAGGCTCCTCCAAGTTTCTTCTAGCACAGATACGCAGTATTTT

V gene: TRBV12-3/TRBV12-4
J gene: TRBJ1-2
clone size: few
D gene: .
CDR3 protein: CASSWEGNGNYGYTF
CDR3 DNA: TGTGCCAGCAGTTGGGAGGGAAACGGAAACTATGGCTACACCTTC

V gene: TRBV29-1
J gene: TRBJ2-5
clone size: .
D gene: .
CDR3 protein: CSVGGVLQETQYF
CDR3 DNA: TGCAGCGTTGGGGGGGTTTTGCAGGAGACCCAGTACTTC

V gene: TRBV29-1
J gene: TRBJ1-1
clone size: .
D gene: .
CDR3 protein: CSLVGRGVEATNTEAFF
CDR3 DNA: TGCAGCCTTGTGGGGCGGGGGGTCGAGGCGACGAACACTGAAGCTTTCTTT

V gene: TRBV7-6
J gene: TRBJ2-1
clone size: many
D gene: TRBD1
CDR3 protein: CASSLPTGGYNEQFF
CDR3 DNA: TGTGCCAGCAGCTTACCGACAGGGGGTTACAATGAGCAGTTCTTC

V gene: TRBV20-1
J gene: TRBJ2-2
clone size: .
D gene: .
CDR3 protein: CSARQARVSGELFF
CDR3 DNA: TGCAGTGCGCGTCAAGCGCGGGTGTCCGGGGAGCTGTTTTTT

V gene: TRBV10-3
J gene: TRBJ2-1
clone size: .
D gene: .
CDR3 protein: CAIQSSSEQFF
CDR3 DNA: TGTGCCATTCAGTCATCGTCCGAGCAGTTCTTC

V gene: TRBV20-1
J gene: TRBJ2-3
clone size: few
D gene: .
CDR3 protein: CSAGRGSGADTQYF
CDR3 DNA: TGCAGTGCTGGAAGGGGATCCGGGGCAGATACGCAGTATTTT

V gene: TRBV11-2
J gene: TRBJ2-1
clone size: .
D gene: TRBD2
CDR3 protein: CASSWEGVYNEQFF
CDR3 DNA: TGTGCCAGCAGCTGGGAGGGCGTATACAATGAGCAGTTCTTC

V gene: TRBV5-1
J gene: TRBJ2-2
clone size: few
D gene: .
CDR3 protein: CASSLVQSRDTGELFF
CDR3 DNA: TGCGCCAGCAGCTTGGTTCAGTCCAGAGACACCGGGGAGCTGTTTTTT

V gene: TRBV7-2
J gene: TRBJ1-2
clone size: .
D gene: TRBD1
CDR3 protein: CAGSSIGPFAGQNYGYTF
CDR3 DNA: TGTGCCGGCAGCTCGATCGGTCCGTTCGCGGGACAGAACTATGGCTACACCTTC

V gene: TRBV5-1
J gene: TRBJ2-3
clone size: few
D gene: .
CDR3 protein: CASSLGGGYGTDTQYF
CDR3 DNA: TGCGCCAGCAGCTTGGGCGGCGGCTACGGCACAGATACGCAGTATTTT

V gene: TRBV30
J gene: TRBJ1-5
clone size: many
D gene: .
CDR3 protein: CACSAGSGNQPQHF
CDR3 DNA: TGTGCCTGCTCGGCGGGTAGCGGCAATCAGCCCCAGCATTTT

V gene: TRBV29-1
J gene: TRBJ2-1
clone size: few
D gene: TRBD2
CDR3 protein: CSVEEVTGGHYGYNEQFF
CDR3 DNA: TGCAGCGTTGAAGAGGTTACGGGGGGGCATTATGGATACAATGAGCAGTTCTTC

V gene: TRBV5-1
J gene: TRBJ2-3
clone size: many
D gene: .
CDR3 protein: CASSLGRASTDTQYF
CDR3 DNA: TGCGCCAGCAGCTTGGGTCGTGCTTCCACGGATACGCAGTATTTT

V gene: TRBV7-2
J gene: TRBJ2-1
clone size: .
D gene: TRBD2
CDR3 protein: CASSATSGLGAEQFF
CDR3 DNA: TGTGCCAGCAGCGCAACTAGCGGCCTCGGGGCTGAGCAGTTCTTC